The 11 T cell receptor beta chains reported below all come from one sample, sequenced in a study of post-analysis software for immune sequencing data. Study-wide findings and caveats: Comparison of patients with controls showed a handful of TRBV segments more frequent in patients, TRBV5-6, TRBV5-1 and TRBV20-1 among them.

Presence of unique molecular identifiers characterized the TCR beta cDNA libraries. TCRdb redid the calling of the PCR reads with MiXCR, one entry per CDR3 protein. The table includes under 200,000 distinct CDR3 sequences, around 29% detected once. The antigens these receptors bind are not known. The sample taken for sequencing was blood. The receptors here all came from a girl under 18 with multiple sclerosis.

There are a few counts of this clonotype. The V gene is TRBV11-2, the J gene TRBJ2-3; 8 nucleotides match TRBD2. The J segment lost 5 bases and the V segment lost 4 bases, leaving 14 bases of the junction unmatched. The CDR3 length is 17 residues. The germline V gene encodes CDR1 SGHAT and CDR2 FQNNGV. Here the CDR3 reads CASSSRAPGGPEDTQYF. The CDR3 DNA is TGTGCCAGCAGCTCTAGAGCGCCGGGAGGGCCTGAAGATACGCAGTATTTT.

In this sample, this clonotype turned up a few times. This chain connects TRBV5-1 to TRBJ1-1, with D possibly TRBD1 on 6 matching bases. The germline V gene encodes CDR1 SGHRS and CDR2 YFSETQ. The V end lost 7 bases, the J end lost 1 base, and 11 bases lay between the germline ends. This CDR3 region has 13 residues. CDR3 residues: CASYEQGNTEAFF. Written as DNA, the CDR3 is TGCGCCAGCTACGAACAGGGGAACACTGAAGCTTTCTTT.

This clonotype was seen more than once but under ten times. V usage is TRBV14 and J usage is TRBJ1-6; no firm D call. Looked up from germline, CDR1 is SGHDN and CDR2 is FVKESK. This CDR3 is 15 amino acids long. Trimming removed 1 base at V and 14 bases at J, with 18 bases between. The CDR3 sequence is CASSQGPPRLKALHF. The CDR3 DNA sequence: TGTGCCAGCAGCCAAGGTCCGCCTCGGCTTAAGGCCCTCCACTTT.

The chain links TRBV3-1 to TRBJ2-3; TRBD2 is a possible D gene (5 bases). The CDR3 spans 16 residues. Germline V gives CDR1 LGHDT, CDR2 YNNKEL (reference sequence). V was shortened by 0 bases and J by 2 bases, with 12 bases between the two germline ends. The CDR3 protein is CASSQDRQEDTDTQYF. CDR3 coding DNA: TGTGCCAGCAGCCAAGATCGTCAGGAGGACACAGATACGCAGTATTTT.

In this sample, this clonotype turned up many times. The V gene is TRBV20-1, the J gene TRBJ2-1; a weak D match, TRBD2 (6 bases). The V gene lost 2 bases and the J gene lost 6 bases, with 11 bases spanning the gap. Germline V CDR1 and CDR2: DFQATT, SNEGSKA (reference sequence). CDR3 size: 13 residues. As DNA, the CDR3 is TGCAGTGCTAGACCCTTTAGCGGCAATGAGCAGTTCTTC. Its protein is CSARPFSGNEQFF.

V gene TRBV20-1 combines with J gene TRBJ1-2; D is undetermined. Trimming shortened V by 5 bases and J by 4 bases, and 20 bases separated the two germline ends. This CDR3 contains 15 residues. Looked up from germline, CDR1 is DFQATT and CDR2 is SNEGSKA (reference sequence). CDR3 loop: CSAYGEIQSLYGYTF. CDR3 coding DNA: TGCAGTGCTTACGGAGAGATCCAGAGTCTCTATGGCTACACCTTC.

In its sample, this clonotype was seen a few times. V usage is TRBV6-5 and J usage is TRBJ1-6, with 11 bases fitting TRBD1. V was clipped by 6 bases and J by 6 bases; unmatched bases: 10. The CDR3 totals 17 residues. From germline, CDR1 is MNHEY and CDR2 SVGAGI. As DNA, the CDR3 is TGTGCCAGCAGCCCCCAAGGACAGGGGGCCGTTAATTCACCCCTCCACTTT. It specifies CASSPQGQGAVNSPLHF.

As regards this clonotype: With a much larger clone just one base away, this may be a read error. In nucleotides, the CDR3 is TGTGCCAGCAGGTCGACAGTTAACTATGGCTACACCTTC. It yields the protein CASRSTVNYGYTF. This chain links TRBV12-3 or TRBV12-4 with TRBJ1-2; D may be TRBD1 (5 bases). The V end was cut by 6 bases, the J end by 1 base, with 9 bases between. CDR3 length equals 13 residues.

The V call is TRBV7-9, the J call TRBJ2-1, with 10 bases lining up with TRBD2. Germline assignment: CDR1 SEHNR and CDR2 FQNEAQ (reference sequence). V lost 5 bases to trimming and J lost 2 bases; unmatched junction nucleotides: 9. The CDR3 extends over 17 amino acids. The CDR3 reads CASSVLAGGLTYNEQFF. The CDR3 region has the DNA TGTGCCAGCAGCGTTTTAGCGGGAGGCCTCACCTACAATGAGCAGTTCTTC.

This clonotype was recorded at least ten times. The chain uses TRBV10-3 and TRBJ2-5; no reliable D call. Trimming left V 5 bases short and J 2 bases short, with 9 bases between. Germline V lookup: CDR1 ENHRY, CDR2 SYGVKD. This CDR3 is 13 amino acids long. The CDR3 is CAISPAAQETQYF. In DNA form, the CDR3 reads TGTGCCATCAGTCCAGCCGCGCAAGAGACCCAGTACTTC.

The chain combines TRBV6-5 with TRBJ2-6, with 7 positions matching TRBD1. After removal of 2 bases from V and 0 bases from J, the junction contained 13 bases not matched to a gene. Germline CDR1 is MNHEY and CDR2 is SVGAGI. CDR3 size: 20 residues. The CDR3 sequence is CASSYRDSSPALSGANVLTF. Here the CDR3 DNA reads TGTGCCAGCAGTTACCGGGACAGCTCGCCTGCCCTCTCTGGGGCCAACGTCCTGACTTTC.